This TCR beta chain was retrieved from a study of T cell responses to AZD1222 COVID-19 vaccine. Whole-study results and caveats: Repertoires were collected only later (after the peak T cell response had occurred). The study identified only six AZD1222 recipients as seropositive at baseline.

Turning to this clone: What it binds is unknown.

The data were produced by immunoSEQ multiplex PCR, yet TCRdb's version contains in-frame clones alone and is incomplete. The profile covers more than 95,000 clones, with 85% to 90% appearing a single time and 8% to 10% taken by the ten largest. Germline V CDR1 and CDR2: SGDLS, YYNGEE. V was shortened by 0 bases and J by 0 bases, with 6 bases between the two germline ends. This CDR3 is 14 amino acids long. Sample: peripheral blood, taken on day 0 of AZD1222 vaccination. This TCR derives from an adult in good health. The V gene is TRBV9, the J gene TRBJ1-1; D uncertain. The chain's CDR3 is CASSVGALNTEAFF. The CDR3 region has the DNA TGTGCCAGCAGCGTAGGAGCCCTGAACACTGAAGCTTTCTTT.